This T cell receptor (beta chain) was recorded in a study of blood T cell repertoires in COVID-19. Study summary: The samples span acute and convalescent COVID-19 from the United States, Italy and Spain. PBMCs, B-cell-depleted T cells, or T cells provided the cDNA or gDNA that made up the material.

Authors' methods: Reference gene primers were amplified, and this amplification served to estimate nucleated cell counts. Only in-frame clones appear in the TCRdb table, and some are missing; sequencing was by immunoSEQ multiplex PCR. Clonal size and the V and J genes are those of that table, whereas D and trimming came from the DNA. Of roughly 200,000 clones listed, 85% to 90% were seen once; the top ten hold 15% to 20%. J gave up 4 bases and V 5 bases, and 8 bases lay outside the gene matches. Germline CDR1 reads SEHNR; CDR2 reads FQNEAQ (reference sequence). The CDR3 spans 15 residues. This clone was seen only a few times.

Specimen: peripheral blood. The clonotype was recovered from a person in their 70s with COVID-19, enrolled during active disease. V and J are TRBV7-9 and TRBJ2-5; 9 bases map to TRBD1. CDR3 region: CASSPGQGMGETQYF. In DNA, the CDR3 is TGTGCCAGCAGCCCTGGACAGGGGATGGGAGAGACCCAGTACTTC.